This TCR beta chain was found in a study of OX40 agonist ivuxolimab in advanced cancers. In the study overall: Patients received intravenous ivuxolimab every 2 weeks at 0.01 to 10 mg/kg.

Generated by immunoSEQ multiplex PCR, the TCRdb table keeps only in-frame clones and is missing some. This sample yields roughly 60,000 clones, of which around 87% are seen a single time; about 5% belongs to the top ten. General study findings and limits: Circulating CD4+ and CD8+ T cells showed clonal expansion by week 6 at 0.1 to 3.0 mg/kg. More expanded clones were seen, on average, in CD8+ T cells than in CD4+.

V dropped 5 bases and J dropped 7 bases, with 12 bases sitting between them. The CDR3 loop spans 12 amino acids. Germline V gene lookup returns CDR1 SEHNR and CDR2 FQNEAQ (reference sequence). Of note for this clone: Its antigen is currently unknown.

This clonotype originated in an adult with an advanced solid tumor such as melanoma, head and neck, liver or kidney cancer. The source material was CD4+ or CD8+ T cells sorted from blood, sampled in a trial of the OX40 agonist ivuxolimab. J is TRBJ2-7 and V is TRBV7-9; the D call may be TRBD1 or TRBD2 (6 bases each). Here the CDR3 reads CASSVGGPEQYF. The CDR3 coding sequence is TGTGCCAGCAGCGTCGGGGGCCCTGAGCAGTACTTC.